Shown below are 2 T cell receptor beta chains from a single sample sequenced in a study of T-cell memory formation after mild COVID-19. TCRdb re-derived calls from the 5' RACE reads in MiXCR, one entry per CDR3 protein. This table holds about 240,000 distinct CDR3 sequences, 8.5% to 9.5% found once. Specimen: PBMCs or a T cell subset sorted from them (not recorded which). All receptors come from a man aged 18 to 29 who had mild COVID-19 (a few samples of this study predate the infection). Cell type and time point are not known.

This clonotype was counted only a few times. The CDR3 DNA reads TGTGCCAGCAGCTTAGCTAGCGGGCTCAACACCGGGGAGCTGTTTTTT. It encodes CASSLASGLNTGELFF. The chain uses TRBV7-3 and TRBJ2-2; 8 bases agree with TRBD2. CDR1 is SGHTA and CDR2 is FQGTGA in the germline V gene. This CDR3 is built from 16 residues. V shed 2 bases, J shed 2 bases, and the junction held 4 bases outside the gene matches.

V gene TRBV7-2 combines with J gene TRBJ1-5; D not resolved. CDR3 length: 13 amino acids. Trimming took 5 bases from V and 6 from J, leaving 11 bases between them. Germline CDR1 is SGHTA and CDR2 is FQGNSA. The CDR3 reads CASSLRGPQPQHF. The CDR3 nucleotides are TGTGCCAGCAGCCTAAGAGGGCCTCAGCCCCAGCATTTT.